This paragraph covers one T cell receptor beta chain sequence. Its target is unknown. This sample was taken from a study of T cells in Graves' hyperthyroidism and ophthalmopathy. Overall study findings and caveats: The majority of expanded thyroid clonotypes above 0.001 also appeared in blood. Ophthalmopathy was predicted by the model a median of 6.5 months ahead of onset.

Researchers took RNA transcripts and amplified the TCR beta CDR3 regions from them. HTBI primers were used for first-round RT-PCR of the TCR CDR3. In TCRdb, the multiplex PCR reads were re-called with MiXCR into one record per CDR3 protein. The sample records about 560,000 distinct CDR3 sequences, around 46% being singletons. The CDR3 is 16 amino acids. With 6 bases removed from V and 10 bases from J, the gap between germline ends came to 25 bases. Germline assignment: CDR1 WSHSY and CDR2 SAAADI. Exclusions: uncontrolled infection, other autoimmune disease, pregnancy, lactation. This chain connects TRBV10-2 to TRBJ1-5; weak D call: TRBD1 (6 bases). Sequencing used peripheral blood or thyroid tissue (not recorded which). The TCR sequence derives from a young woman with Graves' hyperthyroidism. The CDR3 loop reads CASSQVLGGRGEPQHF. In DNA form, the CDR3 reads TGCGCCAGCAGCCAAGTACTCGGGGGGCGCGGTGAACCCCAGCATTTT.